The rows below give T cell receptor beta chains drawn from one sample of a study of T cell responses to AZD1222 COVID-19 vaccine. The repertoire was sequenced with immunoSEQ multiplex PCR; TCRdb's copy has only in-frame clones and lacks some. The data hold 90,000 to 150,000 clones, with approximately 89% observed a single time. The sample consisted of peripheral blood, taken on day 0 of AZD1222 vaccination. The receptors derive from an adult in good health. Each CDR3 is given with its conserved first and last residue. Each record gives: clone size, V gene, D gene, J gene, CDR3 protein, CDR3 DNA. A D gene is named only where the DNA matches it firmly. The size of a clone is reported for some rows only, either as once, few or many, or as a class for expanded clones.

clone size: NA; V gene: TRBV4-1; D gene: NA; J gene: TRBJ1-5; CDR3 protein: CASSQYGVDQPQHF; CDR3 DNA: TGCGCCAGCAGCCAATACGGGGTTGATCAGCCCCAGCATTTT
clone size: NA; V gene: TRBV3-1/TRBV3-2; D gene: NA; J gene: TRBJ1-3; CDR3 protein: CASSLTMGQGSSGNTIYF; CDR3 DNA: TGTGCCAGCAGCCTTACGATGGGGCAGGGGAGCTCTGGAAACACCATATATTTT
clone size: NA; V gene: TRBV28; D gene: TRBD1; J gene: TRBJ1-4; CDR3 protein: CASSFFSTGVEKLFF; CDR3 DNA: TGTGCCAGCAGTTTTTTTTCGACAGGGGTGGAAAAACTGTTTTTT
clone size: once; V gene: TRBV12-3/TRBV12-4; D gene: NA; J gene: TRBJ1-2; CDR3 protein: CASSLEPNYGYTF; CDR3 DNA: TGTGCCAGCAGTTTAGAGCCCAACTATGGCTACACCTTC
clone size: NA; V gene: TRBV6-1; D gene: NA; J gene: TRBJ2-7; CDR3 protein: CASSDGMGASWHEQYF; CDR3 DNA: TGTGCCAGCAGTGACGGAATGGGGGCGTCCTGGCACGAGCAGTACTTC
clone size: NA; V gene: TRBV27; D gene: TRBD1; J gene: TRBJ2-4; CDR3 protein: CASSPGQGAASGAGAKNIQYF; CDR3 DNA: TGTGCCAGCAGTCCAGGACAGGGGGCGGCTAGCGGGGCGGGAGCCAAAAACATTCAGTACTTC
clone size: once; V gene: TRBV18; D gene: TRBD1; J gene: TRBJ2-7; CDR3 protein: CASSPPTGTGGLSSYEQYF; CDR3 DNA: TGTGCCAGCTCACCACCCACCGGGACAGGGGGCTTGAGCTCCTACGAGCAGTACTTC
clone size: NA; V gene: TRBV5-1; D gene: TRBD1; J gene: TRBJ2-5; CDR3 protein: CASSRFPGQGGETQYF; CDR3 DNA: TGCGCCAGCAGCAGGTTCCCGGGACAGGGGGGAGAGACCCAGTACTTC
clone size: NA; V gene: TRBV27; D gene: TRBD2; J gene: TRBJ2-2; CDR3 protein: CASSTSGTSLNTGELFF; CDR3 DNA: TGTGCCAGCAGCACATCCGGGACTAGCCTTAACACCGGGGAGCTGTTTTTT
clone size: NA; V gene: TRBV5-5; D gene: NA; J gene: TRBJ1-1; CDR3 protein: CASSLAGGYTEAFF; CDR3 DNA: TGTGCCAGCAGCTTGGCCGGAGGTTACACTGAAGCTTTCTTT
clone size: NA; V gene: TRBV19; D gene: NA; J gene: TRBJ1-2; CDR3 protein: CASRPTVNYGYTF; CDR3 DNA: TGTGCCAGTAGGCCGACAGTTAACTATGGCTACACCTTC
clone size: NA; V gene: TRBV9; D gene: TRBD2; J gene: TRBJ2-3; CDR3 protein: CASSLKRETQYF; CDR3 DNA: TGTGCCAGCAGCTTGAAGCGGGAGACGCAGTATTTT
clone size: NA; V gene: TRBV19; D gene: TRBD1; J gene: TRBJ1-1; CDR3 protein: CASSTLDRPNTEAFF; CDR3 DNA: TGTGCCAGTAGTACCTTGGACAGGCCGAACACTGAAGCTTTCTTT
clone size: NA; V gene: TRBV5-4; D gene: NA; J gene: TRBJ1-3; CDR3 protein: CASSSWGSSSGNTIYF; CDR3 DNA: TGTGCCAGCAGCAGCTGGGGCAGCAGCTCTGGAAACACCATATATTTT
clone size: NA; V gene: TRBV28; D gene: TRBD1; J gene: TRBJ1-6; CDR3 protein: CASSIPKTGVSPLHF; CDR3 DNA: TGTGCCAGCAGTATACCAAAGACAGGGGTTTCACCCCTCCACTTT
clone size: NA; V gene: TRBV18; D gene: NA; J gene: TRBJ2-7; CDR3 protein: CASSPMKGPYEQYF; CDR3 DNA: TGTGCCAGCTCACCAATGAAAGGGCCCTACGAGCAGTACTTC
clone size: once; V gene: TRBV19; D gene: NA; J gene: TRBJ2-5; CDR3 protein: CASSRNQVQETQYF; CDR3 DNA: TGTGCCAGTAGTCGGAACCAGGTTCAAGAGACCCAGTACTTC
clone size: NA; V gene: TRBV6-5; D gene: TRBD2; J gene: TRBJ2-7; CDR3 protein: CASSSEREAPYEQYF; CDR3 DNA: TGTGCCAGCAGTTCCGAGCGGGAGGCCCCCTACGAGCAGTACTTC
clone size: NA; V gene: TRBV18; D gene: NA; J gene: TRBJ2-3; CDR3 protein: CASSLQGTLSTDTQYF; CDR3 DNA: TGTGCCAGCTCACTCCAAGGCACCCTTAGCACAGATACGCAGTATTTT
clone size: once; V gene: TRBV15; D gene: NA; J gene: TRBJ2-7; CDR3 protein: CATSRLMDPLSEQYF; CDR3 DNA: TGTGCCACCAGCAGGTTAATGGACCCCTTGTCCGAGCAGTACTTC
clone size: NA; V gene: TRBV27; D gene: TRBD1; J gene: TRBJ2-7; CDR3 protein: CASSFGTGGMYEQYF; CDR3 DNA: TGTGCCAGCAGTTTCGGGACAGGGGGTATGTACGAGCAGTACTTC
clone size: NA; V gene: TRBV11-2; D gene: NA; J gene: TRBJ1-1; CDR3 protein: CASSVQKNTEAFF; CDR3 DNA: TGTGCCAGCAGCGTCCAGAAGAACACTGAAGCTTTCTTT
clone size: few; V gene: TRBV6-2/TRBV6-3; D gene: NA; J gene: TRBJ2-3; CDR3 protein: CASSAGTTDTQYF; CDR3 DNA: TGTGCCAGCAGTGCCGGGACCACAGATACGCAGTATTTT
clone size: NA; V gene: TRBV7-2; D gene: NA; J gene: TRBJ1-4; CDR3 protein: CASSLIGTVNEKLFF; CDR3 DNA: TGTGCCAGCAGCTTAATAGGGACCGTCAATGAAAAACTGTTTTTT
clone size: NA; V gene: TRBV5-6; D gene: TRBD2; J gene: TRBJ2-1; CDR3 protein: CASSRGLAATINEQFF; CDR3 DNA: TGTGCCAGCAGCAGGGGACTAGCGGCCACCATCAATGAGCAGTTCTTC
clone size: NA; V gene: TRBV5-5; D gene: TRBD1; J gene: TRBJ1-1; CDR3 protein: CASSQGDTEAFF; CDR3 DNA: TGTGCCAGCTCGCAGGGGGACACTGAAGCTTTCTTT
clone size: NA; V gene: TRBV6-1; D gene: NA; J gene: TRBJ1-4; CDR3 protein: CASSEGPIPDSEKLFF; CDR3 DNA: TGTGCCAGCAGTGAGGGCCCAATCCCCGACTCAGAAAAACTGTTTTTT
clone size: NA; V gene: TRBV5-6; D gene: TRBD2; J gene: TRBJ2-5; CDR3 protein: CASSLLLAGVEETQYF; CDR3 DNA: TGTGCCAGCAGCCTCCTACTAGCGGGAGTTGAAGAGACCCAGTACTTC
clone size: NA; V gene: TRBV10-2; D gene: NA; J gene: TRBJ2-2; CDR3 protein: CASSGWQGARGSGELFF; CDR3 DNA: TGCGCCAGCAGTGGGTGGCAAGGGGCGCGGGGATCCGGGGAGCTGTTTTTT
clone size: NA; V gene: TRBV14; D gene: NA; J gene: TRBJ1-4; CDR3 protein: CASSAGYANEKLFF; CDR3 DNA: TGTGCCAGCAGCGCAGGGTACGCTAATGAAAAACTGTTTTTT
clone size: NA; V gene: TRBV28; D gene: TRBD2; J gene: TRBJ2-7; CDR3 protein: CASSLAGVPYEQYF; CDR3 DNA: TGTGCCAGCAGTCTAGCGGGGGTTCCCTACGAGCAGTACTTC